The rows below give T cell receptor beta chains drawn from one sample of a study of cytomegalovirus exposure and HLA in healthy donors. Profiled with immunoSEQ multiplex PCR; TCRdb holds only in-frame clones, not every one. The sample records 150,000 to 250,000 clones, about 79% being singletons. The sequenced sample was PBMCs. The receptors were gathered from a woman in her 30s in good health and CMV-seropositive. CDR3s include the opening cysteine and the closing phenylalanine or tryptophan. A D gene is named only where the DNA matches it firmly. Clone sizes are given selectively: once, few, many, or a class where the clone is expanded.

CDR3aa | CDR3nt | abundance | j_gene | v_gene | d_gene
CASSLRDRGLTNEKLFF | TGTGCCAGCAGCTTGAGAGACAGGGGGTTAACTAATGAAAAACTGTTTTTT | . | TRBJ1-4 | TRBV5-5 | TRBD1
CASSSPGEFVIQYF | TGTGCCAGCAGCTCTCCCGGAGAATTCGTCATTCAGTACTTC | . | TRBJ2-4 | TRBV5-4 | .
CAISPAGAETQYF | TGTGCCATCAGCCCAGCGGGAGCAGAGACCCAGTACTTC | . | TRBJ2-5 | TRBV10-3 | TRBD2
CSAGAAYGYTF | TGCAGTGCTGGGGCGGCCTATGGCTACACCTTC | . | TRBJ1-2 | TRBV20-1 | .
CASSTRSWVQPQHF | TGTGCCAGCAGCACACGGAGCTGGGTTCAGCCCCAGCATTTT | . | TRBJ1-5 | TRBV21-1 | .
CSVASGPSNTEAFF | TGCAGCGTTGCCTCCGGTCCTAGCAACACTGAAGCTTTCTTT | once | TRBJ1-1 | TRBV29-1 | .
CASRGVDRGSYGYTF | TGCGCCAGCAGAGGAGTTGACCGGGGAAGCTATGGCTACACCTTC | . | TRBJ1-2 | TRBV5-1 | .
CASSDRFDTEAFF | TGTGCCAGCAGTGACAGGTTTGACACTGAAGCTTTCTTT | . | TRBJ1-1 | TRBV25-1 | .
CASSSTNSGNTIYF | TGTGCCAGCTCATCGACAAACTCTGGAAACACCATATATTTT | . | TRBJ1-3 | TRBV18 | .
CATSREPTGKRFGYGYTF | TGTGCCACCAGCAGAGAACCCACAGGGAAGAGGTTTGGCTATGGCTACACCTTC | . | TRBJ1-2 | TRBV15 | .
CASSLVRPREGYTF | TGTGCCAGCAGCTTAGTGAGACCGAGGGAGGGCTACACCTTC | . | TRBJ1-2 | TRBV11-2 | .
CASRLLAGARNEQFF | TGTGCCAGCAGATTACTAGCGGGAGCGAGGAATGAGCAGTTCTTC | . | TRBJ2-1 | TRBV2 | TRBD2
CASSILGQGYTEAFF | TGTGCCAGCAGTATACTCGGACAGGGATACACTGAAGCTTTCTTT | . | TRBJ1-1 | TRBV6-5 | TRBD1
CASSASDTDTQYF | TGTGCCAGCAGTGCCTCAGACACAGATACGCAGTATTTT | . | TRBJ2-3 | TRBV6-1 | .
CSALDYTQYF | TGCAGTGCTTTGGACTATACGCAGTATTTT | . | TRBJ2-3 | TRBV20-1 | .
CASSLGGGEVNYGYTF | TGTGCCAGCAGCTTAGGGGGAGGGGAAGTTAACTATGGCTACACCTTC | . | TRBJ1-2 | TRBV7-2 | .
CASSQELVAGHTGELFF | TGTGCCAGCAGCCAAGAGTTGGTAGCGGGTCACACCGGGGAGCTGTTTTTT | few | TRBJ2-2 | TRBV4-2 | TRBD2
CAWVRGFWGYTF | TGTGCCTGGGTCAGGGGTTTTTGGGGCTACACCTTC | once | TRBJ1-2 | TRBV30 | .
CASRQQGYEQYF | TGTGCCAGCAGACAACAGGGCTACGAGCAGTACTTC | . | TRBJ2-7 | TRBV28 | .
CASSLTSGEQYF | TGTGCCAGCAGCCTCACGTCGGGGGAGCAGTACTTC | . | TRBJ2-7 | TRBV7-9 | .
CASSPDRLPPEYGYTF | TGTGCCAGCAGTCCGGACAGGCTACCACCTGAGTATGGCTACACCTTC | . | TRBJ1-2 | TRBV11-2 | TRBD1
CASSQGQGATGYTF | TGTGCCAGCAGCCAGGGACAGGGGGCGACTGGCTACACCTTC | . | TRBJ1-2 | TRBV5-5 | TRBD1
CASGRIAGAVNEQFF | TGTGCCAGCGGAAGAATAGCGGGAGCGGTCAATGAGCAGTTCTTC | . | TRBJ2-1 | TRBV2 | TRBD2
CASSPTGRQNTEAFF | TGTGCCAGCAGCCCAACGGGGAGGCAGAACACTGAAGCTTTCTTT | . | TRBJ1-1 | TRBV11-3 | .
CASRSESSGNTIYF | TGTGCCAGCAGATCGGAGAGCTCTGGAAACACCATATATTTT | . | TRBJ1-3 | TRBV27 | .
CASSAGEVAKNIQYF | TGTGCCAGCAGCGCGGGTGAGGTAGCCAAAAACATTCAGTACTTC | . | TRBJ2-4 | TRBV11-2 | .
CASRILAETGELFF | TGTGCCAGCAGAATACTAGCGGAGACCGGGGAGCTGTTTTTT | . | TRBJ2-2 | TRBV28 | TRBD2
CAWTKQGLTEAFF | TGTGCCTGGACCAAACAGGGCTTAACTGAAGCTTTCTTT | . | TRBJ1-1 | TRBV30 | .
CATRQVAYNEQFF | TGTGCCACCCGACAGGTTGCCTACAATGAGCAGTTCTTC | medium-sized | TRBJ2-1 | TRBV18 | .
CSAEPSGLAGGEQFF | TGCAGCGCCGAACCCTCGGGACTAGCGGGAGGTGAGCAGTTCTTC | . | TRBJ2-1 | TRBV29-1 | TRBD2
CASSWEVGQPQHF | TGTGCCAGCAGTTGGGAGGTAGGTCAGCCCCAGCATTTT | . | TRBJ1-5 | TRBV27 | .
CASSEGADYGYTF | TGTGCCAGCAGTGAAGGGGCAGACTATGGCTACACCTTC | . | TRBJ1-2 | TRBV6-1 | .
CASSVGVGASTDTQYF | TGTGCCAGCAGCGTAGGAGTGGGGGCTAGCACAGATACGCAGTATTTT | . | TRBJ2-3 | TRBV9 | .
CAWKIGRASWEQYF | TGTGCCTGGAAGATTGGGAGGGCCTCATGGGAGCAGTACTTC | . | TRBJ2-7 | TRBV30 | TRBD2
CASSDLDRPNNEQFF | TGTGCCAGCAGTGATTTGGACAGGCCCAACAATGAGCAGTTCTTC | . | TRBJ2-1 | TRBV2 | TRBD1
CASSLLLAGGPNEQFF | TGTGCCAGCAGTCTTCTACTAGCGGGAGGGCCCAATGAGCAGTTCTTC | . | TRBJ2-1 | TRBV11-2 | TRBD2
CASSMDSGEDRYGYTF | TGTGCCAGTAGTATGGATTCGGGGGAGGATCGGTATGGCTACACCTTC | . | TRBJ1-2 | TRBV19 | .
CASSLRDGTLAGVSYEQYF | TGCGCCAGCAGCCTGAGGGACGGAACTCTAGCGGGGGTCTCCTACGAGCAGTACTTC | . | TRBJ2-7 | TRBV5-1 | TRBD2
CASSIDRDASTNEKLFF | TGTGCCAGTAGTATCGACAGGGATGCTTCAACTAATGAAAAACTGTTTTTT | . | TRBJ1-4 | TRBV19 | TRBD1
CASSERAAAVRNQPQHF | TGTGCCAGCAGTGAACGAGCGGCCGCAGTACGTAATCAGCCCCAGCATTTT | . | TRBJ1-5 | TRBV2 | .
CASGRDRGYGYTF | TGCGCCAGCGGCCGGGACAGGGGTTATGGCTACACCTTC | . | TRBJ1-2 | TRBV5-1 | TRBD1
CASSTDRGNEQYF | TGTGCCAGCAGTACGGACAGGGGCAACGAGCAGTACTTC | . | TRBJ2-7 | TRBV6-6 | TRBD1
CAISGGGSPNEKLFF | TGTGCCATCTCGGGGGGGGGATCCCCTAATGAAAAACTGTTTTTT | . | TRBJ1-4 | TRBV30 | .
CSVRAGADTQYF | TGCAGCGTTCGGGCGGGGGCGGATACGCAGTATTTT | . | TRBJ2-3 | TRBV29-1 | .
CASSPGTSAAGELFF | TGTGCCAGCTCACCCGGGACTAGCGCGGCCGGGGAGCTGTTTTTT | . | TRBJ2-2 | TRBV18 | TRBD2
CASSLEGANYEQYF | TGCGCCAGCAGCTTGGAGGGGGCGAACTACGAGCAGTACTTC | once | TRBJ2-7 | TRBV5-1 | TRBD1
CASSVLSNLAGHYEQYF | TGTGCCAGCAGTGTCCTCAGTAATTTAGCGGGACACTACGAGCAGTACTTC | once | TRBJ2-7 | TRBV25-1 | TRBD2
CATSSGQGYNYGYTF | TGTGCCACCAGCAGTGGACAGGGGTACAACTATGGCTACACCTTC | many | TRBJ1-2 | TRBV15 | TRBD1
CASSPSGTGELYEQYF | TGTGCCAGCTCACCTTCCGGGACGGGAGAGCTTTACGAGCAGTACTTC | . | TRBJ2-7 | TRBV18 | .
CASSPVGHLYGYTF | TGTGCCAGCAGCCCAGTGGGACACCTCTATGGCTACACCTTC | . | TRBJ1-2 | TRBV11-2 | .
CASSVDGRALDTQYF | TGTGCCAGCAGCGTAGACGGGAGGGCCCTGGATACGCAGTATTTT | . | TRBJ2-3 | TRBV9 | TRBD2
CASSLAGGLYEQYF | TGTGCCAGCAGTCTAGCGGGAGGGCTCTACGAGCAGTACTTC | . | TRBJ2-7 | TRBV9 | TRBD2
CSSKRASLWYF | TGCAGTTCCAAGAGAGCTTCCCTTTGGTATTTT | few | TRBJ2-3 | TRBV29-1 | .
CASNPTNIGNNEQFF | TGTGCCAGCAACCCGACTAATATCGGGAACAATGAGCAGTTCTTC | . | TRBJ2-1 | TRBV28 | .
CASSSTGRFNEQFF | TGTGCCAGCAGCTCAACGGGGAGATTCAATGAGCAGTTCTTC | . | TRBJ2-1 | TRBV7-8 | .